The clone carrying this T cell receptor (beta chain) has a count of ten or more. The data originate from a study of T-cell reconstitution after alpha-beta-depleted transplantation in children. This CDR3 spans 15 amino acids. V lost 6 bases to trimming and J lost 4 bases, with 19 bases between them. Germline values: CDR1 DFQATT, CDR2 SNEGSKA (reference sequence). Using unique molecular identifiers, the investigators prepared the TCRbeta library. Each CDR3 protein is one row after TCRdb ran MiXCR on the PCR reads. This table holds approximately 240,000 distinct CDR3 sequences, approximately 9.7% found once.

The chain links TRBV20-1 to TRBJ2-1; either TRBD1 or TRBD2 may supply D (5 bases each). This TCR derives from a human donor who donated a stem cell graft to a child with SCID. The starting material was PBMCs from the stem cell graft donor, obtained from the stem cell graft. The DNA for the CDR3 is TGCAGTGCCCTCGGTTGGGACCTGACATACAATGAGCAGTTCTTC. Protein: CSALGWDLTYNEQFF.